This entry is about one T cell receptor (beta chain). Antigen: not known. There are 18 residues in the CDR3. The germline V gene encodes CDR1 SGHRS and CDR2 YFSETQ. Trimming took off 0 bases at V and 1 base at J, with 20 bases between the two ends. This specimen belongs to a study of beta chain features in type 1 diabetes. Points from the study as a whole: PCR might pick shorter templates more often, in the same way for patients and controls.

Reverse transcription of all isolated RNA meant that expressed TCRB transcripts were sequenced. The data were produced by immunoSEQ multiplex PCR, yet TCRdb's version contains in-frame clones alone and is incomplete. The sample shows around 320,000 clones, around 13% of them seen only once. The V and J genes are TRBV5-1 and TRBJ2-7; either TRBD1 or TRBD2 may fit D (6 bases each). Material for sequencing was central memory CD4+ T cells from blood. The source of this sequence is a young man in good health. CDR3 in amino acids: CASSLEPPRDISSYEQYF. CDR3 sequence (DNA): TGCGCCAGCAGCTTGGAGCCCCCGCGGGACATAAGTTCCTACGAGCAGTACTTC. Based on the CDR3 plus reference TRBV5-1 and TRBJ2-7, the full variable domain is KAGVTQTPRYLIKTRGQQVTLSCSPISGHRSVSWYQQTPGQGLQFLFEYFSETQRNKGNFPGRFSGRQFSNSRSEMNVSTLELGDSALYLCASSLEPPRDISSYEQYFGPGTRLTVT.